A selection of T cell receptor beta chains follows, all from one sample in a study of cytomegalovirus exposure and HLA in healthy donors. Assay used: immunoSEQ multiplex PCR; TCRdb lists only in-frame clones, some missing. The sample consists of 190,000 or so clones, roughly 84% of them appearing once. Sample: PBMCs. These TCRs come from a woman in her twenties or thirties in good health and CMV-seropositive. Each CDR3 is given with its conserved first and last residue. A D gene is named only where the DNA matches it firmly. Some rows have no size entry. The others give once, few or many, or a class for an expanded clone.

abundance,d_gene,j_gene,v_gene,CDR3nt,CDR3aa
-,TRBD2,TRBJ2-5,TRBV7-9,TGTGCCAGCAGCCCTCTAACCAGCGGGAGCGGACAAGAGACCCAGTACTTC,CASSPLTSGSGQETQYF
-,-,TRBJ2-3,TRBV27,TGTGCCAGCAGTTTTAGAGAACGAGATACGCAGTATTTT,CASSFRERDTQYF
-,-,TRBJ1-1,TRBV6-5,TGTGCCAGCAGCCGCGGGGACACTGAAGCTTTCTTT,CASSRGDTEAFF
-,-,TRBJ2-1,TRBV4-1,TGCGCCAGCAGCCAAGAAGAGTTTGAGCAGTTCTTC,CASSQEEFEQFF
-,TRBD1,TRBJ2-1,TRBV2,TGTGCCAGCAGTGATGGGACAGGGTACAATGAGCAGTTCTTC,CASSDGTGYNEQFF
-,-,TRBJ1-1,TRBV5-1,TGCGCCAGCAGCTTGGCAGGGGTCCTCACTGAAGCTTTCTTT,CASSLAGVLTEAFF
-,-,TRBJ2-1,TRBV4-1,TGCGCCAGCAGCCAAGAGGCGGAGAGCTCCTACAATGAGCAGTTCTTC,CASSQEAESSYNEQFF
-,-,TRBJ1-2,TRBV20-1,TGCAGTGCCGGTAGTAGCTATGGCTACACCTTC,CSAGSSYGYTF
-,-,TRBJ2-5,TRBV27,TGTGCCAGCAGTTCCTGGGCCGCCGAGACCCAGTACTTC,CASSSWAAETQYF
-,-,TRBJ2-7,TRBV29-1,TGCAGCGCTGGGGGAACAGGGAACGAGCAGTACTTC,CSAGGTGNEQYF
few,-,TRBJ1-5,TRBV7-2,TGTGCCAGCAGCCAAGGAGGAGTCGGCGGACAGCCCCAGCATTTT,CASSQGGVGGQPQHF
-,TRBD1,TRBJ2-2,TRBV19,TGTGCCAGTAGTACTCAGCGGACAGGTCCCAGTTCCACCGGGGAGCTGTTTTTT,CASSTQRTGPSSTGELFF
once,-,TRBJ1-5,TRBV30,TGTGCCTGGAGTGTAGGGGGGGCGGGTCAGCCCCAGCATTTT,CAWSVGGAGQPQHF
-,TRBD2,TRBJ2-3,TRBV5-6,TGTGCCAGCAGCTCTACGGGGACTAGCGGGTTCACAGATACGCAGTATTTT,CASSSTGTSGFTDTQYF
-,-,TRBJ2-5,TRBV29-1,TGCAGCGGGGGTTACGGAGGCCAAGAGACCCAGTACTTC,CSGGYGGQETQYF
once,TRBD2,TRBJ2-5,TRBV5-6,TGTGCCAGCAGCTTCTCTAGCGGGAGAGAGACCCAGTACTTC,CASSFSSGRETQYF
-,-,TRBJ2-1,TRBV4-1,TGCGCCAGCAGCCAAGGAGGGAGCGGGACAAGGAATGAGCAGTTCTTC,CASSQGGSGTRNEQFF
once,-,TRBJ2-7,TRBV11-2,TGTGCCAGCAGCTTTGAGCCTTACGAGCAGTACTTC,CASSFEPYEQYF
-,-,TRBJ2-6,TRBV29-1,TGCAGCGTTCTCCCCTCTGGGGCCAACGTCCTGACTTTC,CSVLPSGANVLTF
few,TRBD1,TRBJ1-5,TRBV29-1,TGCAGCGTGGGGACAGGGAACGTGGATCAGCCCCAGCATTTT,CSVGTGNVDQPQHF
-,-,TRBJ2-7,TRBV28,TGTGCCAGCAGTCTACCTCGAGGAGGGATCCACGAGCAGTACTTC,CASSLPRGGIHEQYF
-,TRBD2,TRBJ2-1,TRBV28,TGTGCCAGCAGTACCATAGCGGGAGGGTCCTACAATGAGCAGTTCTTC,CASSTIAGGSYNEQFF
-,TRBD1,TRBJ2-7,TRBV5-1,TGCGCCAGCAGCTTGAGAACGGGACAGACTTTTTACGAGCAGTACTTC,CASSLRTGQTFYEQYF
-,TRBD1,TRBJ2-5,TRBV6-6,TGTGCCAGCAGTTACGATCCGGGACAGTTAGAGACCCAGTACTTC,CASSYDPGQLETQYF
-,-,TRBJ1-1,TRBV6-5,TGTGCCAGCAGTTATTCGACCCGGGGGGGAGCTTTCTTT,CASSYSTRGGAFF
-,-,TRBJ2-7,TRBV6-6,TGTGCCACCGAGGGTACCTCCTCCTACGAGCAGTACTTC,CATEGTSSYEQYF
once,-,TRBJ1-2,TRBV5-4,TGTGCCAGCAGCTTGGCCTCGGAGGTTTGGGGCTACACCTTC,CASSLASEVWGYTF
-,-,TRBJ2-4,TRBV2,TGTGCCAGCAGTTCACATTCAAGAGGGTACTTC,CASSSHSRGYF
-,-,TRBJ2-1,TRBV28,TGTGCCAGCAGCCGTACGGGGGTCAGCGAGCAGTTCTTC,CASSRTGVSEQFF
-,-,TRBJ2-7,TRBV7-8,TGTGCCAGCAGCTCCAACCCCGGGGACTCGACCTACGAGCAGTACTTC,CASSSNPGDSTYEQYF
few,-,TRBJ1-1,TRBV6-4,TGTGCCAGCAGTGCGAGCCCAGGGAACACTGAAGCTTTCTTT,CASSASPGNTEAFF
once,-,TRBJ2-1,TRBV5-1,TGCGCCAGCAGTCGCGTAAACAGGGACTACAATGAGCAGTTCTTC,CASSRVNRDYNEQFF
-,-,TRBJ2-7,TRBV9,TGTGCCAGCAGCGGTCCTGGGCAGGGCGAGCAGTACTTC,CASSGPGQGEQYF
-,TRBD2,TRBJ2-2,TRBV7-3,TGTGCCAGCAGCTCGGGACTAGCGGGCCTCGGGGAGCTGTTTTTT,CASSSGLAGLGELFF
-,-,TRBJ2-3,TRBV2,TGTGCCAGCAAGTTCGGGGGAGCCACAGATACGCAGTATTTT,CASKFGGATDTQYF
-,-,TRBJ2-3,TRBV2,TGTGCCACCCTAAGGAGAGGTCGCAGCGATACGCAGTATTTT,CATLRRGRSDTQYF
few,-,TRBJ2-2,TRBV2,TGTGCCAGCAGTGTAGCTCAGAAAAACACCGGGGAGCTGTTTTTT,CASSVAQKNTGELFF
once,-,TRBJ1-5,TRBV30,TGTGCCTGGCAAAGGACATTCAATCAGCCCCAGCATTTT,CAWQRTFNQPQHF
once,TRBD2,TRBJ2-7,TRBV9,TGTGCCAGCAGCGTAAATCCTAGCGGTAGCTCCTACGAGCAGTACTTC,CASSVNPSGSSYEQYF
-,-,TRBJ1-1,TRBV29-1,TGCAGCGTTGAAGATTACTCTCCCCGGAGCCCCCGGGGGGCTTTCTTT,CSVEDYSPRSPRGAFF
-,-,TRBJ1-2,TRBV13,TGTGCCAGCCGTACATTAAATGGCTACACCTTC,CASRTLNGYTF